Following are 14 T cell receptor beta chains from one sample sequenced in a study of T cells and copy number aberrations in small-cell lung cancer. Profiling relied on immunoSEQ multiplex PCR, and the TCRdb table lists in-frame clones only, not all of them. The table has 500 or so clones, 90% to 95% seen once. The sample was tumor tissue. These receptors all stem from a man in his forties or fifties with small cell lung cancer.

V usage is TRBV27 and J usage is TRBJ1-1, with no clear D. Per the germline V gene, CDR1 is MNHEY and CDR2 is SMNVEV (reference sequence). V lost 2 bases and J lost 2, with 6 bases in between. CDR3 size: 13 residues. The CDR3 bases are TGTGCCAGCAGTTTAGGTCGAAACACTGAAGCTTTCTTT. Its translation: CASSLGRNTEAFF.

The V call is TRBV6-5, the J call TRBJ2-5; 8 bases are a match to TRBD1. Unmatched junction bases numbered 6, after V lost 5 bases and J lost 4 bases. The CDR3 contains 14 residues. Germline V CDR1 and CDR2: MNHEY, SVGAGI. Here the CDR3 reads CASSPQGDGETQYF. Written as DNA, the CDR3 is TGTGCCAGCAGTCCACAGGGGGACGGAGAGACCCAGTACTTC.

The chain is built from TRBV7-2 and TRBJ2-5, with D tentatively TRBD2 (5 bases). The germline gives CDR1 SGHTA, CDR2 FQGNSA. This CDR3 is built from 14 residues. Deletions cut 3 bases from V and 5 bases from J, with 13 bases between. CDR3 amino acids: CASSFALARETQYF. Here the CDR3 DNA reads TGTGCCAGCAGCTTTGCATTAGCGAGGGAGACCCAGTACTTC.

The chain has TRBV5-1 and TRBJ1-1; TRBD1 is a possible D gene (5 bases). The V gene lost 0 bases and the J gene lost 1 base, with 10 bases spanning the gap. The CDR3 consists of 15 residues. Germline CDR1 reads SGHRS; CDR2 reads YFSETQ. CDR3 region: CASSLATGRNTEAFF. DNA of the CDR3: TGCGCCAGCAGCTTGGCCACAGGCAGGAACACTGAAGCTTTCTTT.

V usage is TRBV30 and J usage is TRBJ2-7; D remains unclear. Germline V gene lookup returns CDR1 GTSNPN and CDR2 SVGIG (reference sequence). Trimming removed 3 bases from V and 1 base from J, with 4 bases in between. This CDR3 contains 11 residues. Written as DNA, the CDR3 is TGTGCCTGGAGCCTTTCCTACGAGCAGTACTTC. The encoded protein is CAWSLSYEQYF.

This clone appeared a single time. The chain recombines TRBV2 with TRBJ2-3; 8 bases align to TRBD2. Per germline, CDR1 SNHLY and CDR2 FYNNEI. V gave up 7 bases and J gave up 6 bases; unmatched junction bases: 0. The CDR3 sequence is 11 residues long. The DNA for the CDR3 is TGTGCCAGCAAGCGGGAGGATACGCAGTATTTT. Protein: CASKREDTQYF.

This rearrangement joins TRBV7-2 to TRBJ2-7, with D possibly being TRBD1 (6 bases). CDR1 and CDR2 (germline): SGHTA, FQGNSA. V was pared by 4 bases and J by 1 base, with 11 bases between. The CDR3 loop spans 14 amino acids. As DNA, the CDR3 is TGTGCCAGCAGCTACCGGGACACATCCTACGAGCAGTACTTC. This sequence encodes CASSYRDTSYEQYF.

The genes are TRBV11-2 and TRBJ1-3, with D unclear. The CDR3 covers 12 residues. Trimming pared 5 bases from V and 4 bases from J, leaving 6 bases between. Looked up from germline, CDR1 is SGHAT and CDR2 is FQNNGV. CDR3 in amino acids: CASSREGNTIYF. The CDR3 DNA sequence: TGTGCCAGCAGCCGGGAAGGAAACACCATATATTTT.

CDR3 amino acids: CASSLGRPPLEPQHF. Written as DNA, the CDR3 is TGTGCCAGCAGCTTAGGAAGGCCTCCCCTGGAGCCCCAGCATTTT. The rearrangement joins TRBV7-9 to TRBJ1-5; D gene ambiguous. Trimming removed 1 base from V and 8 bases from J, with 15 bases in between. This CDR3 spans 15 amino acids. In germline, CDR1 is SEHNR, CDR2 FQNEAQ (reference sequence).

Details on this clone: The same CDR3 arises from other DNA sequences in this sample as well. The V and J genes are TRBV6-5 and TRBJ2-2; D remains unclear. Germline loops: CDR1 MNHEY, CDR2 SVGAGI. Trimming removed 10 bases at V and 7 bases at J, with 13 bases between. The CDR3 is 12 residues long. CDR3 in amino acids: CATSPIGGELFF. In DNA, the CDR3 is TGTGCCACTTCCCCCATTGGCGGGGAGCTGTTTTTT.

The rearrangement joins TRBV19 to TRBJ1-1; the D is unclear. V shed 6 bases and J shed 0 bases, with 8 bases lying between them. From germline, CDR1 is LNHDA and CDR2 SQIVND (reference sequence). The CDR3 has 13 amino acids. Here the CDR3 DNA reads TGTGCCAGTAGGGACGGCATGAACACTGAAGCTTTCTTT. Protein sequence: CASRDGMNTEAFF.

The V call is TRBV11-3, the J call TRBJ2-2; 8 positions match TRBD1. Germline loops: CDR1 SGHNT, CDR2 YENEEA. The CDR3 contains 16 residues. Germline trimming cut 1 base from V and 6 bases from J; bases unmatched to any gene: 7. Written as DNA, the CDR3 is TGTGCCAGCAGCTTAGCAACAGGGGGAGGTTCCGGGGAGCTGTTTTTT. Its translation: CASSLATGGGSGELFF. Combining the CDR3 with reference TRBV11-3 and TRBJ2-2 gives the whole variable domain EAGVVQSPRYKIIEKKQPVAFWCNPISGHNTLYWYLQNLGQGPELLIRYENEEAVDDSQLPKDRFSAERLKGVDSTLKIQPAELGDSAVYLCASSLATGGGSGELFFGEGSRLTVL.

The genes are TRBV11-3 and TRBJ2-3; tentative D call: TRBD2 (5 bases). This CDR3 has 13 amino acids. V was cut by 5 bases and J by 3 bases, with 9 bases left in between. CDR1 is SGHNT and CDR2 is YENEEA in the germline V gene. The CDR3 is CASSPSGTDTQYF. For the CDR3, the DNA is TGTGCCAGCAGCCCAAGCGGAACAGATACGCAGTATTTT.

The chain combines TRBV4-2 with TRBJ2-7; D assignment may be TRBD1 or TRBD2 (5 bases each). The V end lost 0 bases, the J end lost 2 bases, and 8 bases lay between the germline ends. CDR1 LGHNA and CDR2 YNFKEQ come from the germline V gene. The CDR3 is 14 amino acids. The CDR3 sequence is CASSQDPGPYEQYF. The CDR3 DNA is TGTGCCAGCAGCCAAGATCCGGGGCCCTACGAGCAGTACTTC.